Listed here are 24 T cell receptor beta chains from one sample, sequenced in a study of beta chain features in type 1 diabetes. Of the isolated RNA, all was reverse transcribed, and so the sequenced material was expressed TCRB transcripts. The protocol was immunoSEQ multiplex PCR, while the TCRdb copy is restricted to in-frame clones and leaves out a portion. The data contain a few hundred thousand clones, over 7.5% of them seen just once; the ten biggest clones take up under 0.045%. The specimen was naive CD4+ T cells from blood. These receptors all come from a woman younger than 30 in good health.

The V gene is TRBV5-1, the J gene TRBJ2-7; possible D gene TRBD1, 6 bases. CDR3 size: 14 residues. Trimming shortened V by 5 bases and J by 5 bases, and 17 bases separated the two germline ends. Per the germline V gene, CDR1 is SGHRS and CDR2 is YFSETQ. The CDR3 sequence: CASRVQGLVDEQYF. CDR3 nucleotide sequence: TGCGCCAGCAGAGTACAGGGTCTTGTCGACGAGCAGTACTTC.

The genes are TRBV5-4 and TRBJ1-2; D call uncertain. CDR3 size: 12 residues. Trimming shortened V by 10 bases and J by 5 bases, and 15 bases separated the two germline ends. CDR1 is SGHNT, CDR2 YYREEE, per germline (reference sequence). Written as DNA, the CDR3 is TGTGCCGCCCGGGGAGGAGGGTATGGCTACACCTTC. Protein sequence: CAARGGGYGYTF.

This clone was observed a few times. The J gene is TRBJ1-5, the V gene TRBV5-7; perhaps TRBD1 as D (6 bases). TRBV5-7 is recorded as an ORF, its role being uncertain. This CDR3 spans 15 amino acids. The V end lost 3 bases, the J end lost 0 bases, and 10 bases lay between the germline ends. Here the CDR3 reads CASSWTAYSNQPQHF. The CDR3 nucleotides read TGTGCCAGCAGCTGGACAGCTTATAGCAATCAGCCCCAGCATTTT.

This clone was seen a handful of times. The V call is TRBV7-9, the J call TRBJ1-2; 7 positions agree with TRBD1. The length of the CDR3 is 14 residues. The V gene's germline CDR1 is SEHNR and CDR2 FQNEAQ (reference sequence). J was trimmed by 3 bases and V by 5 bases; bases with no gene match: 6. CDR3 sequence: CASSPSGQYYGYTF. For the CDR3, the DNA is TGTGCCAGCAGCCCATCGGGACAGTACTATGGCTACACCTTC.

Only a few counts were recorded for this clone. In DNA form, the CDR3 reads TGTGCCAGCAGGCGGGGACAGAGGAACACTGAAGCTTTCTTT. The encoded protein is CASRRGQRNTEAFF. This sequence joins TRBV4-2 and TRBJ1-1, with 7 bases that match TRBD1. The CDR3 spans 14 residues. Germline lookup yields CDR1 LGHNA and CDR2 YNFKEQ. With 6 bases clipped from V and 1 base from J, the junction kept 5 bases outside the gene matches.

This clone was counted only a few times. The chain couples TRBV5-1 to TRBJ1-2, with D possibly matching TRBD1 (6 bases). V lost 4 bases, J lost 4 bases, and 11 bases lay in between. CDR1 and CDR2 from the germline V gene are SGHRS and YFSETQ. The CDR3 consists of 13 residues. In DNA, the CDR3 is TGCGCCAGCAGCGCTGGACAGATCTATGGCTACACCTTC. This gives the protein CASSAGQIYGYTF. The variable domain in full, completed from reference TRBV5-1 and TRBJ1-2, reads KAGVTQTPRYLIKTRGQQVTLSCSPISGHRSVSWYQQTPGQGLQFLFEYFSETQRNKGNFPGRFSGRQFSNSRSEMNVSTLELGDSALYLCASSAGQIYGYTFGSGTRLTVV.

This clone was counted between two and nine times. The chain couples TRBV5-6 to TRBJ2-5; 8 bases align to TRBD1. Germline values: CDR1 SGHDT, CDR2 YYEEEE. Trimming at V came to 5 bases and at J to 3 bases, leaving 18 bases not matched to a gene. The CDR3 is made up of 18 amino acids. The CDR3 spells CASSLLTDTGGSEETQYF. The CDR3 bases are TGTGCCAGCAGTCTACTCACAGACACAGGGGGGAGCGAAGAGACCCAGTACTTC.

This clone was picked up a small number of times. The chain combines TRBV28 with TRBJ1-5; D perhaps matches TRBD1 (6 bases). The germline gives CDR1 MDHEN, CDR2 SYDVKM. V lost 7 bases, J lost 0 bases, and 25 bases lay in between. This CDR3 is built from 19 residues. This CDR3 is CASIHRVTLRGHSNQPQHF. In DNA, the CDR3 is TGTGCCAGCATTCACAGGGTTACACTAAGGGGCCATAGCAATCAGCCCCAGCATTTT.

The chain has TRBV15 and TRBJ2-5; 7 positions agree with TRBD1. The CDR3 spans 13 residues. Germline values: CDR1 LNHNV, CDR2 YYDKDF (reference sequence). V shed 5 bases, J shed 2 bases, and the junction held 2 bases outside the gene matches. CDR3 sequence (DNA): TGTGCCACCAGCCAGGACAGGCAAGAGACCCAGTACTTC. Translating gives CATSQDRQETQYF.

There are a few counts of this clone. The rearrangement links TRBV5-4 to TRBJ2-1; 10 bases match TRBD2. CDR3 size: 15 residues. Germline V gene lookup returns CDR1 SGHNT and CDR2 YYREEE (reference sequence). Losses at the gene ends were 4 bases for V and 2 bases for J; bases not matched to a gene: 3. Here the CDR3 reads CASSTSGGAYNEQFF. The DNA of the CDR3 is TGTGCCAGCAGCACCAGCGGGGGGGCCTACAATGAGCAGTTCTTC.

The CDR3 DNA follows: TGTGCCAGCAGCGTAGCAGCTGGGACTAGCTTTCCTGAGCAGTTCTTC. It codes for CASSVAAGTSFPEQFF. V gene TRBV9 combines with J gene TRBJ2-1, with 9 bases fitting TRBD2. V was clipped by 0 bases and J by 9 bases; unmatched bases: 10. Germline assignment: CDR1 SGDLS and CDR2 YYNGEE. This CDR3 is built from 16 residues.

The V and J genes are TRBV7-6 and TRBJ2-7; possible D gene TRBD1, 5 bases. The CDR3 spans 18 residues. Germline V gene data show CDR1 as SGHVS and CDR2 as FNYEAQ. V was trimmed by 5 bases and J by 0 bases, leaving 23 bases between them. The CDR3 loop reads CASSRISSRVGPSYEQYF. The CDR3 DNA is TGTGCCAGCAGCAGAATATCGTCCAGGGTTGGTCCCTCCTACGAGCAGTACTTC.

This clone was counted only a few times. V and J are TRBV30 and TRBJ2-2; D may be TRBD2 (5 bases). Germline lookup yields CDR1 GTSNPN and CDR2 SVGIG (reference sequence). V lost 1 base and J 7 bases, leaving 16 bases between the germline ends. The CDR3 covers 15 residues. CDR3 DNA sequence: TGTGCCTGGAGTGGAACAGTTATGAGGGACGGGGAGCTGTTTTTT. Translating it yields CAWSGTVMRDGELFF.

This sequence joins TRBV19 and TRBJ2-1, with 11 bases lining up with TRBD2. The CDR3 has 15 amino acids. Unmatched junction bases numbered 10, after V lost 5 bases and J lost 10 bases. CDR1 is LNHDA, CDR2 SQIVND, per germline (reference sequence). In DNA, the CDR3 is TGTGCCAGTAGTCAAACGGGACTAGCGGAGGGGGAGCAGTTCTTC. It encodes CASSQTGLAEGEQFF.

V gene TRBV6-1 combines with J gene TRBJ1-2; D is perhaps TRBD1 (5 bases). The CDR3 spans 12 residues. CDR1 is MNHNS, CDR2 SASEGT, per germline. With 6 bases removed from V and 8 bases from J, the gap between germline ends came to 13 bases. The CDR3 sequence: CASSPREGGYTF. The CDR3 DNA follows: TGTGCCAGCAGCCCCAGGGAGGGAGGCTACACCTTC.

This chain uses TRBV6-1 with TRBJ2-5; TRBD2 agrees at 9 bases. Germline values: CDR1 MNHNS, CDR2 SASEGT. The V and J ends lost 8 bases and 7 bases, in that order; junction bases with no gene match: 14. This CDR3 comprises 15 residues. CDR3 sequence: CASDWTSARLGTQYF. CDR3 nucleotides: TGTGCCAGCGATTGGACTAGCGCCCGGCTGGGGACCCAGTACTTC.

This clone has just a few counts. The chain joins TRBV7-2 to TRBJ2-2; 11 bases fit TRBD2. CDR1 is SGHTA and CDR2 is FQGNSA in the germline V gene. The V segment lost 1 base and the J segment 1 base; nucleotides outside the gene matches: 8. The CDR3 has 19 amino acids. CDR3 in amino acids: CASSLEVRLAGGNTGELFF. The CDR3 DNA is TGTGCCAGCAGCTTAGAGGTCCGCCTAGCGGGGGGGAACACCGGGGAGCTGTTTTTT.

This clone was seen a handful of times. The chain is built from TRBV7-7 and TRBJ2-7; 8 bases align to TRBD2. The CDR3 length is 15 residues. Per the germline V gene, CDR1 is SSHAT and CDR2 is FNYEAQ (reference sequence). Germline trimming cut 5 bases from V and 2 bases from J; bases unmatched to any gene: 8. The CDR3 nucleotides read TGTGCCAGCAGCCAAGCTAGCGGGCGGACCTACGAGCAGTACTTC. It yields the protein CASSQASGRTYEQYF.

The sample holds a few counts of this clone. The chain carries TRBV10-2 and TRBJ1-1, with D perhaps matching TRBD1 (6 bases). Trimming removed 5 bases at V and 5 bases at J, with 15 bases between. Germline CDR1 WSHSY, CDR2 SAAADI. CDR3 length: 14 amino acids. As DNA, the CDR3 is TGCGCCAGCAGTATCGCAGGGGTGGGTACTGAAGCTTTCTTT. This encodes CASSIAGVGTEAFF.

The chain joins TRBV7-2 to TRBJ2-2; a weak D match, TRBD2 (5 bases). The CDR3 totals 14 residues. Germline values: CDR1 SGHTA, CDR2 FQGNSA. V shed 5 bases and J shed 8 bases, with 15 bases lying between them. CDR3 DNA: TGTGCCAGCAGCCCGCGGACTGGGCGTGGGGAGCTGTTTTTT. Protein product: CASSPRTGRGELFF.

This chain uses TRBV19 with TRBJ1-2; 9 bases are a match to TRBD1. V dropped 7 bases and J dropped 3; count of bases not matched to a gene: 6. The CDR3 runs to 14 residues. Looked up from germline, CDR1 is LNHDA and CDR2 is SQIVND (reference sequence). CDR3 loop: CASKRTGVDYGYTF. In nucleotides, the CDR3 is TGTGCCAGTAAACGGACAGGGGTCGACTATGGCTACACCTTC.

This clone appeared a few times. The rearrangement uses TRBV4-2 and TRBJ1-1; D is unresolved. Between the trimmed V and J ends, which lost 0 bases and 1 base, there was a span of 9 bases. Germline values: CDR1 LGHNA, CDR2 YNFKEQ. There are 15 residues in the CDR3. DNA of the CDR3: TGTGCCAGCAGCCAAGAGAACCGACAGAACACTGAAGCTTTCTTT. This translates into CASSQENRQNTEAFF.

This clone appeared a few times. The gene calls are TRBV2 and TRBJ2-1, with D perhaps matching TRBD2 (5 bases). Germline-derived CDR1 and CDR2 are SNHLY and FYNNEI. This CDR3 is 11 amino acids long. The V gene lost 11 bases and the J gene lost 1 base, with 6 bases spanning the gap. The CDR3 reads CAGESYNEQFF. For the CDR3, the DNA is TGTGCCGGGGAGTCCTACAATGAGCAGTTCTTC.

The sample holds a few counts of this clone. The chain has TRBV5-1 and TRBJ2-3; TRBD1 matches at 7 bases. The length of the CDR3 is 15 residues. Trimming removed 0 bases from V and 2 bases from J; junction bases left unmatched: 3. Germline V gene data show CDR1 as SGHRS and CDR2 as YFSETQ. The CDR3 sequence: CASSLGGQVTDTQYF. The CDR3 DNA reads TGCGCCAGCAGCTTGGGCGGACAGGTCACAGATACGCAGTATTTT.